This entry is about one TCR beta chain. As yet, its antigen is unknown. Amplification yielded TCR beta CDR3 regions, with RNA transcripts as the source. The HTBI primer set was used in a first-round RT-PCR of the TCR CDR3. TCRdb reprocessed the multiplex PCR reads with MiXCR, giving one entry per CDR3 protein. Of hundreds of thousands of distinct CDR3 sequences listed, approximately 14% are singletons. This sample was included in a study of T cells in Graves' hyperthyroidism and ophthalmopathy. General study results and limits: Model predictions of ophthalmopathy came a median around 6.5 months before onset. Researchers report that a 13 V-J model separated ophthalmopathy from stable hyperthyroidism. Blood samples included most of the expanded thyroid clonotypes exceeding 0.001.

With 4 bases removed from V and 2 bases from J, the gap between germline ends came to 18 bases. The CDR3 totals 16 residues. Germline values: CDR1 SGHRS, CDR2 YFSETQ. Each diagnosis was grounded in clinical symptoms, serum thyroxine and TRAb, thyroid ultrasound, and orbital computed tomography. This sequence originates from a woman between 18 and 29 years old with Graves' hyperthyroidism. The sample consisted of blood. The chain carries TRBV5-1 and TRBJ1-2; D uncertain. The DNA for the CDR3 is TGCGCCAGCAGCCCTTGGTCGGGGAAGGTGAACTATGGCTACACCTTC. This translates into CASSPWSGKVNYGYTF.